This is a list of T cell receptor beta chains from one sample in a study of PD-1 blockade in classical Hodgkin lymphoma. Produced via immunoSEQ multiplex PCR; TCRdb's table is partial and in-frame only. The table includes about 20,000 clones, 70% to 80% detected once. The input for sequencing was peripheral blood mononuclear cells (PBMCs), taken before the fourth cycle of nivolumab. Receptor source: a human donor with classical Hodgkin lymphoma. Both conserved end residues are part of each CDR3. The D gene is left open where the match is weak. Not every row has a clone size; where given, it reads once, few, many or a size class.

clone_size: -; j_call: TRBJ2-1; v_call: TRBV21-1; d_call: -; cdr3_nt: TGTGCCAGCTTAGCCCCCCAATCCTACAATGAGCAGTTCTTC; cdr3_aa: CASLAPQSYNEQFF
clone_size: -; j_call: TRBJ1-5; v_call: TRBV6-1; d_call: -; cdr3_nt: TGTGCCAGCAGTGAAATTTGGGGTCAGCCCCAGCATTTT; cdr3_aa: CASSEIWGQPQHF
clone_size: few; j_call: TRBJ1-3; v_call: TRBV19; d_call: -; cdr3_nt: TGTGCCAGTAAACCCGTTCGCCCTGGAAACACCATATATTTT; cdr3_aa: CASKPVRPGNTIYF
clone_size: -; j_call: TRBJ1-2; v_call: TRBV6-5; d_call: TRBD1; cdr3_nt: TGTGCCAGCAGTACCCGACAGGGAAGGGACGGCTACACCTTC; cdr3_aa: CASSTRQGRDGYTF
clone_size: -; j_call: TRBJ1-5; v_call: TRBV6-5; d_call: -; cdr3_nt: TGTGCCAGCAAACAACTCGGAGAGGCTCAGCCCCAGCATTTT; cdr3_aa: CASKQLGEAQPQHF
clone_size: -; j_call: TRBJ1-1; v_call: TRBV5-6; d_call: -; cdr3_nt: TGTGCCAGCAGCTTGCCGGGACACGGGGACACTGAAGCTTTCTTT; cdr3_aa: CASSLPGHGDTEAFF
clone_size: -; j_call: TRBJ1-1; v_call: TRBV6-5; d_call: -; cdr3_nt: TGTGCCAGCAGTTACCATACAACGAACACTGAAGCTTTCTTT; cdr3_aa: CASSYHTTNTEAFF
clone_size: -; j_call: TRBJ2-3; v_call: TRBV9; d_call: -; cdr3_nt: TGTGCCAGCAGCGTAGAATGGGTTACCACAGATACGCAGTATTTT; cdr3_aa: CASSVEWVTTDTQYF
clone_size: -; j_call: TRBJ2-1; v_call: TRBV7-9; d_call: -; cdr3_nt: TGTGCCAGCAGCTTAGTTAGCACAAAAGCCGACTGCCTCTTC; cdr3_aa: CASSLVSTKADCLF
clone_size: -; j_call: TRBJ2-3; v_call: TRBV4-3; d_call: -; cdr3_nt: TGCGCCAGCAGCCAAGATGGCCACGCTAGCACAGATACGCAGTATTTT; cdr3_aa: CASSQDGHASTDTQYF
clone_size: -; j_call: TRBJ2-7; v_call: TRBV2; d_call: -; cdr3_nt: TGTGCCAGCAGCGTACAAAGCTCCTACGAGCAGTACTTC; cdr3_aa: CASSVQSSYEQYF
clone_size: -; j_call: TRBJ2-1; v_call: TRBV5-1; d_call: -; cdr3_nt: TGCGCCAGCAGCTTGGTCACTAGCTCCTACAATGAGCAGTTCTTC; cdr3_aa: CASSLVTSSYNEQFF
clone_size: -; j_call: TRBJ1-4; v_call: TRBV30; d_call: -; cdr3_nt: TGTGCCTGGAGCGGGACGGGTAATGAAAAACTGTTTTTT; cdr3_aa: CAWSGTGNEKLFF
clone_size: -; j_call: TRBJ2-1; v_call: TRBV25-1; d_call: -; cdr3_nt: TGTGCCAGCAAAGCGGAGGGGAGAAATGAGCAGTTCTTC; cdr3_aa: CASKAEGRNEQFF
clone_size: -; j_call: TRBJ2-5; v_call: TRBV5-1; d_call: TRBD1; cdr3_nt: TGCGCCAGCAGGACGGTGGGACAGGGGTCCGAGACCCAGTACTTC; cdr3_aa: CASRTVGQGSETQYF
clone_size: -; j_call: TRBJ2-5; v_call: TRBV5-1; d_call: -; cdr3_nt: TGCGCCAGCAGCCAAGGGGGGGGATTCCAAGAGACCCAGTACTTC; cdr3_aa: CASSQGGGFQETQYF
clone_size: -; j_call: TRBJ1-1; v_call: TRBV19; d_call: -; cdr3_nt: TGTGCCAGTAGTTTAAGACAGGAATACACTGAAGCTTTCTTT; cdr3_aa: CASSLRQEYTEAFF
clone_size: large; j_call: TRBJ1-1; v_call: TRBV7-9; d_call: -; cdr3_nt: TGTGCCAGCAGCCACAACCGGGACGTGAACACTGAAGCTTTCTTT; cdr3_aa: CASSHNRDVNTEAFF
clone_size: -; j_call: TRBJ1-6; v_call: TRBV18; d_call: TRBD1; cdr3_nt: TGTGCCAGCTCATGGACAGGCAGGGATTCACCCCTCCACTTT; cdr3_aa: CASSWTGRDSPLHF
clone_size: few; j_call: TRBJ2-5; v_call: TRBV28; d_call: -; cdr3_nt: TGTGCCAGCAGGACAAGCACCCCAAGAGACCAGTACTTC; cdr3_aa: CASRTSTPRDQYF
clone_size: -; j_call: TRBJ2-3; v_call: TRBV2; d_call: -; cdr3_nt: TGTGCCAGCAGTGTTCTCGCGGGGACAGATACGCAGTATTTT; cdr3_aa: CASSVLAGTDTQYF
clone_size: -; j_call: TRBJ2-7; v_call: TRBV28; d_call: -; cdr3_nt: TGTGCCAGCAGTTTAGAACGGACAGTAAGGCCCCCCTACGAGCAGTACTTC; cdr3_aa: CASSLERTVRPPYEQYF
clone_size: -; j_call: TRBJ1-2; v_call: TRBV5-3; d_call: -; cdr3_nt: TGTGCCACCAAAAATGGCTACACCTTC; cdr3_aa: CATKNGYTF
clone_size: -; j_call: TRBJ1-2; v_call: TRBV5-5; d_call: TRBD1; cdr3_nt: TGTGCCAGCAGCCAACGGACAGGGCCATATGGCTACACCTTC; cdr3_aa: CASSQRTGPYGYTF
clone_size: -; j_call: TRBJ1-1; v_call: TRBV27; d_call: -; cdr3_nt: TGTGCCAGCAGTTCCCCCGGGCGGGTTACCACTGAAGCTTTCTTT; cdr3_aa: CASSSPGRVTTEAFF
clone_size: -; j_call: TRBJ1-5; v_call: TRBV6-5; d_call: -; cdr3_nt: TGTGCCAGCAAGACCCGGGACCAGCCCCAGCATTTT; cdr3_aa: CASKTRDQPQHF
clone_size: -; j_call: TRBJ2-7; v_call: TRBV5-4; d_call: -; cdr3_nt: TGTGCCAGCAGCTTGGGTCAGCGCACCTACGAGCAGTACTTC; cdr3_aa: CASSLGQRTYEQYF
clone_size: -; j_call: TRBJ2-1; v_call: TRBV6-6; d_call: -; cdr3_nt: TGTGCCAGCAGTACTTTTTGGGACGCGCCCTACAATGAGCAGTTCTTC; cdr3_aa: CASSTFWDAPYNEQFF
clone_size: -; j_call: TRBJ2-7; v_call: TRBV10-3; d_call: -; cdr3_nt: TGTGCCATCAGTGAGTCGTGGCAGCCTTCCTACGAGCAGTACTTC; cdr3_aa: CAISESWQPSYEQYF
clone_size: -; j_call: TRBJ2-3; v_call: TRBV27; d_call: TRBD1; cdr3_nt: TGTGCCAGCAGGTTGAGGGGGCAGGTCACAGATACGCAGTATTTT; cdr3_aa: CASRLRGQVTDTQYF
clone_size: -; j_call: TRBJ2-7; v_call: TRBV28; d_call: -; cdr3_nt: TGTGCCAGCAGTTTAGTCGGTACCTACGAGCAGTACTTC; cdr3_aa: CASSLVGTYEQYF
clone_size: -; j_call: TRBJ2-3; v_call: TRBV5-6; d_call: -; cdr3_nt: TGTGCCAGCAGCTTAGCCAGCACAGATACGCAGTATTTT; cdr3_aa: CASSLASTDTQYF
clone_size: -; j_call: TRBJ2-1; v_call: TRBV5-1; d_call: TRBD2; cdr3_nt: TGCGCCAGCAGCGTAGCGGGCTACAATGAGCAGTTCTTC; cdr3_aa: CASSVAGYNEQFF
clone_size: -; j_call: TRBJ1-1; v_call: TRBV7-9; d_call: -; cdr3_nt: TGTGCCAGCAGCTTAGCGGGGTCAGCTTTCTTT; cdr3_aa: CASSLAGSAFF
clone_size: -; j_call: TRBJ2-2; v_call: TRBV5-4; d_call: -; cdr3_nt: TGTGCCAGCAGCTTGGGGGCAGGGATGAACACCGGGGAGCTGTTTTTT; cdr3_aa: CASSLGAGMNTGELFF
clone_size: -; j_call: TRBJ2-5; v_call: TRBV4-1; d_call: -; cdr3_nt: TGCGCCAGCAGCCAAGAACGTCCGGCGGCAATGAAGACCCAGTACTTC; cdr3_aa: CASSQERPAAMKTQYF
clone_size: -; j_call: TRBJ1-1; v_call: TRBV5-1; d_call: TRBD1; cdr3_nt: TGCGCCAGCAGTAGACAGGGAGAACGCACTGAAGCTTTCTTT; cdr3_aa: CASSRQGERTEAFF
clone_size: -; j_call: TRBJ1-1; v_call: TRBV6-4; d_call: TRBD1; cdr3_nt: TGTGCCAGCAGTGTCGGACAGGGTTCTGAAGCTTTCTTT; cdr3_aa: CASSVGQGSEAFF
clone_size: -; j_call: TRBJ2-5; v_call: TRBV11-2; d_call: TRBD1; cdr3_nt: TGTGCCAGCAGCATCCGACAGGGGACGGAGACCCAGTACTTC; cdr3_aa: CASSIRQGTETQYF
clone_size: -; j_call: TRBJ2-7; v_call: TRBV18; d_call: TRBD1; cdr3_nt: TGTGCCAGCTCACGGGACAGCTACGAGCAGTACTTC; cdr3_aa: CASSRDSYEQYF
clone_size: -; j_call: TRBJ2-2; v_call: TRBV14; d_call: TRBD1; cdr3_nt: TGTGCCAGCAGCCTACAGGGGGCCGGGGAGCTGTTTTTT; cdr3_aa: CASSLQGAGELFF
clone_size: -; j_call: TRBJ2-5; v_call: TRBV2; d_call: -; cdr3_nt: TGTGCCAGCAGTATTCAGGGTGGAGAGACCCAGTACTTC; cdr3_aa: CASSIQGGETQYF
clone_size: -; j_call: TRBJ2-1; v_call: TRBV29-1; d_call: -; cdr3_nt: TGCAGCGTTGATGACGGAACCAATGAGCAGTTCTTC; cdr3_aa: CSVDDGTNEQFF
clone_size: -; j_call: TRBJ2-4; v_call: TRBV2; d_call: -; cdr3_nt: TGTGCCAGCAGCTCCCAGGGAGCTGAAAACATTCAGTACTTC; cdr3_aa: CASSSQGAENIQYF
clone_size: -; j_call: TRBJ2-5; v_call: TRBV14; d_call: TRBD2; cdr3_nt: TGTGCCAGCAGCAAATTCCGGACTAGCGGGAGTCAGGAGACCCAGTACTTC; cdr3_aa: CASSKFRTSGSQETQYF
clone_size: -; j_call: TRBJ1-2; v_call: TRBV30; d_call: -; cdr3_nt: TGTGCCTGGAGTGTTAGGGGGAATACGAATGGCTACACCTTC; cdr3_aa: CAWSVRGNTNGYTF
clone_size: -; j_call: TRBJ1-2; v_call: TRBV9; d_call: -; cdr3_nt: TGTGCCAGCAGCGTAGGGAACAATGGCTACACCTTC; cdr3_aa: CASSVGNNGYTF
clone_size: -; j_call: TRBJ2-4; v_call: TRBV19; d_call: -; cdr3_nt: TGTGCCAGTAGTTCGGCCGAAAAAAACATTCAGTACTTC; cdr3_aa: CASSSAEKNIQYF
clone_size: -; j_call: TRBJ2-7; v_call: TRBV7-2; d_call: TRBD1; cdr3_nt: TGTGCCAGCAGCTTCGGACAGGGGTACGAGCAGTACTTC; cdr3_aa: CASSFGQGYEQYF
clone_size: -; j_call: TRBJ2-5; v_call: TRBV19; d_call: TRBD1; cdr3_nt: TGTGCCAGTAAAAGGGGGCTGGGGTACCAAGAGACCCAGTACTTC; cdr3_aa: CASKRGLGYQETQYF
clone_size: -; j_call: TRBJ2-3; v_call: TRBV28; d_call: -; cdr3_nt: TGTGCCAGCAGTTTAAGGCTAGTTGGGGATACGCAGTATTTT; cdr3_aa: CASSLRLVGDTQYF
clone_size: few; j_call: TRBJ2-5; v_call: TRBV21-1; d_call: -; cdr3_nt: TGTGCCAGCTGCCTGCGGGGGGGACTTGAGACCCAGTACTTC; cdr3_aa: CASCLRGGLETQYF
clone_size: -; j_call: TRBJ1-2; v_call: TRBV28; d_call: TRBD1; cdr3_nt: TGTGCCAGCAGTTGGGACAGGATCAACCTCTATGGCTACACCTTC; cdr3_aa: CASSWDRINLYGYTF
clone_size: -; j_call: TRBJ2-7; v_call: TRBV6-5; d_call: -; cdr3_nt: TGTGCCAGCAGTTACGGCGGAATTGCGTACGAGCAGTACTTC; cdr3_aa: CASSYGGIAYEQYF
clone_size: -; j_call: TRBJ2-5; v_call: TRBV27; d_call: -; cdr3_nt: TGTGCCAGCGGGGTCAAAGAGACCCAGTACTTC; cdr3_aa: CASGVKETQYF